This entry is about one T cell receptor beta chain. Its antigen is not known. Vbeta (60) and Jbeta (13) primers were used in the PCR. Generated by immunoSEQ multiplex PCR, the TCRdb table keeps only in-frame clones and is missing some. Here the sample spans about 120,000 clones, approximately 79% being singletons. This CDR3 has 15 residues. In germline, CDR1 is SGHNT, CDR2 YYREEE (reference sequence). V trimming: 4 bases; J trimming: 0 bases; junction bases outside the gene matches: 5. The record originates from a study of cytomegalovirus exposure and HLA in healthy donors. The study, taken as a whole, reports: Later on, an analysis showed TCR association rates differing by HLA locus, with DRB1 the most and HLA-C the fewest. In a later analysis, a missense DCLRE1C variant was linked to TCR beta V- and J-gene trimming.

This rearrangement joins TRBV5-4 to TRBJ2-3, with 7 bases matching TRBD1. This receptor was obtained from a man under 40 in good health and CMV-seronegative. The source material was PBMCs. The CDR3, as DNA: TGTGCCAGCAGCCCCCAGGGACAGAGCACAGATACGCAGTATTTT. It translates to CASSPQGQSTDTQYF.